A single sample is the source of the 10 T cell receptor beta chains below, sequenced in a study of blood T cell repertoires in COVID-19. The assay was immunoSEQ multiplex PCR, and TCRdb's table has in-frame clones only and misses some. Of around 200,000 clones in the sample, roughly 80% were seen once. Sequencing was carried out using peripheral blood. Receptors were obtained from a man aged 50 or older with active or convalescent COVID-19.

The chain is built from TRBV7-2 and TRBJ2-1; 8 bases are a match to TRBD2. J gave up 4 bases and V 1 base, and 6 bases lay outside the gene matches. The CDR3 is 16 amino acids. Germline assignment: CDR1 SGHTA and CDR2 FQGNSA. CDR3 nucleotide sequence: TGTGCCAGCAGCTTAGAGTCTAGCGGGTATTACAATGAGCAGTTCTTC. Amino acid sequence: CASSLESSGYYNEQFF.

V usage is TRBV4-3 and J usage is TRBJ2-7, with D perhaps matching TRBD1 (5 bases). The germline V gene has CDR1 LGHNA and CDR2 YSLEER. The V end was cut by 0 bases, the J end by 5 bases, with 11 bases between. The CDR3 spans 14 residues. As DNA, the CDR3 is TGCGCCAGCAGCCAAGAGGCCAGGGATGACGAGCAGTACTTC. It is translated as CASSQEARDDEQYF.

V usage is TRBV7-3 and J usage is TRBJ2-5; TRBD1 aligns across 9 bases. V lost 4 bases and J lost 4; bases outside the gene matches: 1. The germline gives CDR1 SGHTA, CDR2 FQGTGA. This CDR3 has 13 amino acids. CDR3 nucleotides: TGTGCCAGCAGCTCGGACAGGGGAGAGACCCAGTACTTC. Amino acids: CASSSDRGETQYF.

The chain combines TRBV3-1 (or the pseudogene TRBV3-2) with TRBJ2-3; 9 bases agree with TRBD2. The CDR3 loop spans 16 amino acids. The germline V gene has CDR1 LGHDT and CDR2 YNNKEL (reference sequence). V lost 6 bases and J lost 5; bases outside the gene matches: 12. CDR3 coding DNA: TGTGCCAGCAGTCCCCCCTCGGAGCGGGGGGTAGATACGCAGTATTTT. Translating gives CASSPPSERGVDTQYF.

The chain employs TRBV28 and TRBJ2-5, with D tentatively TRBD1 (6 bases). The ends were cut back, 5 bases at V and 5 bases at J, with 15 bases in the middle. The CDR3 has 14 amino acids. The V gene's germline CDR1 is MDHEN and CDR2 SYDVKM. This chain's CDR3 is CASSPTGPPETQYF. For the CDR3, the DNA is TGTGCCAGCAGTCCTACAGGGCCCCCCGAGACCCAGTACTTC.

This clone was counted a single time. For the CDR3, the DNA is TGTGCCAGCAGCTTGGGAGGGGGTTTAAACATTCAGTACTTC. Translation: CASSLGGGLNIQYF. The chain employs TRBV5-8 and TRBJ2-4, with D maybe TRBD1 (6 bases). The CDR3 is 14 residues long. V lost 0 bases and J lost 6, with 10 bases in between. The germline gives CDR1 SGHTS, CDR2 YDEGEE.

The chain employs TRBV5-1 and TRBJ2-1; TRBD2 matches at 14 bases. CDR1 is SGHRS and CDR2 is YFSETQ in the germline V gene. V shed 1 base, J shed 7 bases, and the junction held 4 bases outside the gene matches. The CDR3 sequence is 16 residues long. CDR3 DNA: TGCGCCAGCAGCTTGTGGGGGACTAGCGGGGGAAATGAGCAGTTCTTC. It specifies CASSLWGTSGGNEQFF.

This sequence joins TRBV5-4 and TRBJ2-1, with 11 bases lining up with TRBD2. The CDR3 runs 15 residues. With V trimmed by 4 bases and J by 9 bases, 9 bases remained unmatched. Looked up from germline, CDR1 is SGHNT and CDR2 is YYREEE (reference sequence). CDR3 nucleotide sequence: TGTGCCAGCAGCCTAATAGCGGGGGGGCCAGCTGAGCAGTTCTTC. It specifies CASSLIAGGPAEQFF.

The V call is TRBV28, the J call TRBJ2-2; tentative D call: TRBD1 (7 bases). The length of the CDR3 is 14 residues. CDR1 is MDHEN and CDR2 is SYDVKM in the germline V gene. Trimming took 5 bases from V and 3 from J, leaving 10 bases between them. The CDR3 sequence: CASSAGQYTGELFF. The CDR3 bases are TGTGCCAGCAGTGCGGGACAGTACACCGGGGAGCTGTTTTTT.

This clone was observed a single time. The chain employs TRBV5-1 and TRBJ2-7; TRBD1 aligns across 8 bases. This CDR3 region has 14 residues. Looked up from germline, CDR1 is SGHRS and CDR2 is YFSETQ. The V gene end was trimmed by 4 bases and the J gene end by 5 bases; junction bases not matched to a gene: 8. DNA for the CDR3: TGCGCCAGCAGCGAACCGGACAGGGCAAACGAGCAGTACTTC. This encodes CASSEPDRANEQYF.